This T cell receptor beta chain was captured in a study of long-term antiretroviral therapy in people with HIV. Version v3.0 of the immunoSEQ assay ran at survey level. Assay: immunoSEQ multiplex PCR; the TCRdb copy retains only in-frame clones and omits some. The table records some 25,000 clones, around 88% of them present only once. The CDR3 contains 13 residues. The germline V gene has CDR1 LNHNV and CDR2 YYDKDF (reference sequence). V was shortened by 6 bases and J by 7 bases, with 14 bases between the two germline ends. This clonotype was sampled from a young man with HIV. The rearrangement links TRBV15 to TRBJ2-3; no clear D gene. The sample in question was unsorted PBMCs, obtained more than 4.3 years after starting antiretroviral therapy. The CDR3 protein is CATRGMANYTQYF. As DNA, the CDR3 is TGTGCCACCAGGGGGATGGCTAATTATACGCAGTATTTT.